This is a list of T cell receptor beta chains from one sample in a study of CD8+CD57+ T cells in acquired aplastic anemia. TCRdb itself ran the reads through MiXCR, one entry per CDR3 protein. The top ten clones hold around 45% of a sample with 200,000 or so distinct CDR3 sequences, 64% of them seen once. Sequenced material: sorted CD4+, CD8+, or CD8+CD57+ T cells (not recorded which) from PBMCs. All receptors derive from a human donor with severe aplastic anemia or a healthy control (not recorded which). The CDR3 runs from the conserved cysteine through the conserved F or W. Fields, in order: D gene, J gene, V gene, clone size, CDR3 length, CDR3 protein, CDR3 DNA. The D gene is left open where the match is weak. Clone size is not always given. Where it is, it says once, few, many or a class for expanded clones.

D gene: TRBD1
J gene: TRBJ2-7
V gene: TRBV29-1
clone size: NA
CDR3 length: 14
CDR3 protein: CSVVGQSYSYEQYF
CDR3 DNA: TGCAGCGTCGTGGGACAGTCGTACTCCTACGAGCAGTACTTC

D gene: NA
J gene: TRBJ1-1
V gene: TRBV19
clone size: NA
CDR3 length: 13
CDR3 protein: CASSDIMNTEAFF
CDR3 DNA: TGTGCCAGTAGCGACATCATGAACACTGAAGCTTTCTTT

D gene: NA
J gene: TRBJ1-1
V gene: TRBV5-4
clone size: NA
CDR3 length: 11
CDR3 protein: CASREDTEAFF
CDR3 DNA: TGTGCCAGCAGGGAGGACACTGAAGCTTTCTTT

D gene: NA
J gene: TRBJ2-1
V gene: TRBV29-1
clone size: NA
CDR3 length: 15
CDR3 protein: CSVEERGQRYNEQFF
CDR3 DNA: TGCAGCGTTGAAGAGAGGGGCCAGCGCTACAATGAGCAGTTCTTC

D gene: NA
J gene: TRBJ1-1
V gene: TRBV5-1
clone size: NA
CDR3 length: 13
CDR3 protein: CASSFGAQTEAFF
CDR3 DNA: TGCGCCAGCAGCTTTGGGGCGCAGACTGAAGCTTTCTTT

D gene: NA
J gene: TRBJ1-2
V gene: TRBV20-1
clone size: few
CDR3 length: 11
CDR3 protein: CSGSREYGYTF
CDR3 DNA: TGCAGTGGGTCCAGGGAATATGGCTACACCTTC

D gene: TRBD2
J gene: TRBJ2-7
V gene: TRBV5-4
clone size: once
CDR3 length: 13
CDR3 protein: CASSSSGKDEQYF
CDR3 DNA: TGTGCCAGCAGCTCTAGCGGGAAGGACGAGCAGTACTTC

D gene: TRBD1
J gene: TRBJ2-7
V gene: TRBV19
clone size: NA
CDR3 length: 14
CDR3 protein: CASRGTGKTSEQYF
CDR3 DNA: TGTGCCAGTAGAGGGACAGGCAAAACCTCCGAGCAGTACTTC

D gene: NA
J gene: TRBJ2-3
V gene: TRBV2
clone size: NA
CDR3 length: 15
CDR3 protein: CASRWTTRSTDTQYF
CDR3 DNA: TGTGCCAGCAGATGGACTACCCGTAGCACAGATACGCAGTATTTT

D gene: NA
J gene: TRBJ2-2
V gene: TRBV5-5
clone size: many
CDR3 length: 13
CDR3 protein: CASSGQNTGELFF
CDR3 DNA: TGTGCCAGCAGCGGACAGAACACCGGGGAGCTGTTTTTT

D gene: NA
J gene: TRBJ2-7
V gene: TRBV4-2
clone size: few
CDR3 length: 11
CDR3 protein: CASSQAYEQYF
CDR3 DNA: TGTGCCAGCAGCCAAGCCTACGAGCAGTACTTC

D gene: TRBD2
J gene: TRBJ2-5
V gene: TRBV24-1
clone size: NA
CDR3 length: 18
CDR3 protein: CATSDWTSGRGVIETQYF
CDR3 DNA: TGTGCCACCAGTGATTGGACTAGCGGGAGGGGCGTAATAGAGACCCAGTACTTC

D gene: NA
J gene: TRBJ2-5
V gene: TRBV5-4
clone size: NA
CDR3 length: 15
CDR3 protein: CASSLAIGGRETQYF
CDR3 DNA: TGTGCCAGCAGCTTGGCTATAGGGGGGCGGGAGACCCAGTACTTC

D gene: NA
J gene: TRBJ2-5
V gene: TRBV4-3
clone size: NA
CDR3 length: 14
CDR3 protein: CASSQDRVWETQYF
CDR3 DNA: TGCGCCAGCAGCCAAGATCGCGTCTGGGAGACCCAGTACTTC

D gene: NA
J gene: TRBJ2-7
V gene: TRBV19
clone size: NA
CDR3 length: 10
CDR3 protein: CASLFLRQYF
CDR3 DNA: TGTGCCAGTTTGTTTCTTCGGCAGTACTTC

D gene: NA
J gene: TRBJ2-5
V gene: TRBV19
clone size: NA
CDR3 length: 14
CDR3 protein: CASSTRGEWETQYF
CDR3 DNA: TGTGCCAGTAGCACCAGGGGGGAGTGGGAGACCCAGTACTTC

D gene: NA
J gene: TRBJ2-1
V gene: TRBV7-9
clone size: NA
CDR3 length: 15
CDR3 protein: CASSRGGISYNEQFF
CDR3 DNA: TGTGCCAGCAGCCGAGGGGGGATATCCTACAATGAGCAGTTCTTC

D gene: NA
J gene: TRBJ1-1
V gene: TRBV20-1
clone size: many
CDR3 length: 13
CDR3 protein: CSAINLGHTEAFF
CDR3 DNA: TGCAGTGCTATCAATTTGGGCCACACTGAAGCTTTCTTT

D gene: NA
J gene: TRBJ2-3
V gene: TRBV19
clone size: NA
CDR3 length: 12
CDR3 protein: CASTGVADTQYF
CDR3 DNA: TGTGCCAGTACAGGGGTGGCAGATACGCAGTATTTT

D gene: NA
J gene: TRBJ2-7
V gene: TRBV24-1
clone size: NA
CDR3 length: 16
CDR3 protein: CATSDFPHKGIGEQYF
CDR3 DNA: TGTGCCACCAGTGATTTTCCCCACAAGGGTATAGGCGAGCAGTACTTC

D gene: TRBD2
J gene: TRBJ2-1
V gene: TRBV29-1
clone size: NA
CDR3 length: 11
CDR3 protein: CSVEEGREWFF
CDR3 DNA: TGCAGCGTTGAAGAGGGGCGGGAGTGGTTCTTC

D gene: NA
J gene: TRBJ1-6
V gene: TRBV7-9
clone size: NA
CDR3 length: 17
CDR3 protein: CASSLAAGTGYNSPLHF
CDR3 DNA: TGTGCCAGCAGCTTAGCGGCCGGGACGGGCTATAATTCACCCCTCCACTTT

D gene: TRBD2
J gene: TRBJ2-7
V gene: TRBV6-1
clone size: few
CDR3 length: 19
CDR3 protein: CASSGRMFSGGLDSYEQYF
CDR3 DNA: TGTGCCAGCAGCGGCCGTATGTTTAGCGGGGGCCTTGACTCCTACGAGCAGTACTTC

D gene: NA
J gene: TRBJ1-1
V gene: TRBV7-9
clone size: once
CDR3 length: 17
CDR3 protein: CANSLALRGGMNTEAFF
CDR3 DNA: TGTGCCAACAGCTTAGCGTTAAGGGGGGGGATGAACACTGAAGCTTTCTTT

D gene: TRBD1
J gene: TRBJ2-7
V gene: TRBV7-9
clone size: NA
CDR3 length: 15
CDR3 protein: CASSQRTGAFYEQYF
CDR3 DNA: TGTGCCAGCAGCCAGAGGACAGGGGCCTTCTACGAGCAGTACTTC

D gene: NA
J gene: TRBJ2-2
V gene: TRBV10-2
clone size: NA
CDR3 length: 13
CDR3 protein: CASSESVGGELFF
CDR3 DNA: TGCGCCAGCAGTGAGTCGGTGGGCGGGGAGCTGTTTTTT

D gene: NA
J gene: TRBJ2-2
V gene: TRBV2
clone size: NA
CDR3 length: 14
CDR3 protein: CASTAGLNTGELFF
CDR3 DNA: TGTGCCAGCACTGCGGGACTGAATACTGGGGAGCTGTTTTTT

D gene: NA
J gene: TRBJ2-7
V gene: TRBV20-1
clone size: NA
CDR3 length: 14
CDR3 protein: CSASNPGYSGEQYF
CDR3 DNA: TGCAGTGCTAGTAACCCAGGGTATTCAGGGGAGCAGTACTTC

D gene: TRBD2
J gene: TRBJ2-3
V gene: TRBV7-3
clone size: NA
CDR3 length: 14
CDR3 protein: CASSYWTSEDTQYF
CDR3 DNA: TGTGCCAGCAGCTATTGGACTAGCGAAGATACGCAGTATTTT

D gene: NA
J gene: TRBJ2-7
V gene: TRBV5-1
clone size: once
CDR3 length: 14
CDR3 protein: CASRSAGRLNEQYF
CDR3 DNA: TGCGCCAGCAGATCGGCGGGACGTTTAAACGAGCAGTACTTC

D gene: NA
J gene: TRBJ2-3
V gene: TRBV24-1
clone size: few
CDR3 length: 15
CDR3 protein: CATSDPTKRADTQYF
CDR3 DNA: TGTGCCACCAGTGACCCTACAAAAAGGGCAGATACGCAGTATTTT

D gene: NA
J gene: TRBJ2-6
V gene: TRBV5-4
clone size: NA
CDR3 length: 14
CDR3 protein: CASSFASGANVLTF
CDR3 DNA: TGTGCCAGCAGCTTCGCCTCTGGGGCCAACGTCCTGACTTTC

D gene: NA
J gene: TRBJ2-7
V gene: TRBV7-9
clone size: NA
CDR3 length: 11
CDR3 protein: CASTSFDEQYF
CDR3 DNA: TGTGCCAGCACCTCGTTTGACGAGCAGTACTTC

D gene: NA
J gene: TRBJ1-6
V gene: TRBV20-1
clone size: NA
CDR3 length: 14
CDR3 protein: CSASGGASGSPLHF
CDR3 DNA: TGCAGTGCTAGTGGGGGGGCGTCGGGGTCACCCCTCCACTTT

D gene: NA
J gene: TRBJ1-1
V gene: TRBV29-1
clone size: NA
CDR3 length: 14
CDR3 protein: CSVEGEWAFTEAFF
CDR3 DNA: TGCAGCGTTGAAGGGGAATGGGCTTTCACTGAAGCTTTCTTT

D gene: NA
J gene: TRBJ2-2
V gene: TRBV10-3
clone size: NA
CDR3 length: 14
CDR3 protein: CAISDGGVTGELFF
CDR3 DNA: TGTGCCATCAGTGATGGGGGCGTTACCGGGGAGCTGTTTTTT

D gene: TRBD1
J gene: TRBJ2-5
V gene: TRBV5-1
clone size: NA
CDR3 length: 16
CDR3 protein: CASSLEGTGWSETQYF
CDR3 DNA: TGCGCCAGCAGCTTGGAGGGGACAGGGTGGTCAGAGACCCAGTACTTC